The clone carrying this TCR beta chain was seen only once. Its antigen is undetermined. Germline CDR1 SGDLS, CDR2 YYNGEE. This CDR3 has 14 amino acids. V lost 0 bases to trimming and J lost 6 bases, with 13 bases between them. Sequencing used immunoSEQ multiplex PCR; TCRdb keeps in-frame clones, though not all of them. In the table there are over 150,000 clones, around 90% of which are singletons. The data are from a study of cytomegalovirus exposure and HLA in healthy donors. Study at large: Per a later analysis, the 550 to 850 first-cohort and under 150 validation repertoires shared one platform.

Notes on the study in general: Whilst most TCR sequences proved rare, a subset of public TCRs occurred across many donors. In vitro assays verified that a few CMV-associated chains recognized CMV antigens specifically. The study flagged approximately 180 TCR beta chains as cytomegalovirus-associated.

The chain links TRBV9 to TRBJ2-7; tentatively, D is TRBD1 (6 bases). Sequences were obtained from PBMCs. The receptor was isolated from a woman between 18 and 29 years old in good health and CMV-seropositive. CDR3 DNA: TGTGCCAGCAGCGTAGAGTTAGGGGGTTCCGAGCAGTACTTC. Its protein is CASSVELGGSEQYF. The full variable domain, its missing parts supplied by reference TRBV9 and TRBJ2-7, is DSGVTQTPKHLITATGQRVTLRCSPRSGDLSVYWYQQSLDQGLQFLIQYYNGEERAKGNILERFSAQQFPDLHSELNLSSLELGDSALYFCASSVELGGSEQYFGPGTRLTVT.